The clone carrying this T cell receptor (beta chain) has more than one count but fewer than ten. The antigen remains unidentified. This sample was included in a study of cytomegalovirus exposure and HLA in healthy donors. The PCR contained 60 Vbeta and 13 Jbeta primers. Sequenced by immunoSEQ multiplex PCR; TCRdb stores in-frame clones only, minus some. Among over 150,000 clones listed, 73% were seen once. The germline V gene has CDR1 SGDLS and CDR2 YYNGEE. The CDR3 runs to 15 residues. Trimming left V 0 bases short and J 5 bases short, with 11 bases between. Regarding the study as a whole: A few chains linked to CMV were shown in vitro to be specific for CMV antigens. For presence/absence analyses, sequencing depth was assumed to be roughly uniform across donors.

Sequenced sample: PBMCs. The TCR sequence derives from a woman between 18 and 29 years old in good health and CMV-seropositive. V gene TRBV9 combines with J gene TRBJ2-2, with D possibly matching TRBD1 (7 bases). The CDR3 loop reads CASSVDPGGTGELFF. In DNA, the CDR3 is TGTGCCAGCAGCGTAGACCCAGGGGGGACCGGGGAGCTGTTTTTT.